Below, 16 T cell receptor beta chains from the same sample are listed, as sequenced in a study of OX40 agonist ivuxolimab in advanced cancers. The assay was immunoSEQ multiplex PCR, and TCRdb's table has in-frame clones only and misses some. The sample yields 90,000 to 100,000 clones, approximately 94% seen once. The sample here was CD4+ or CD8+ T cells sorted from blood, taken in a trial of the OX40 agonist ivuxolimab. The receptors were gathered from an adult with an advanced solid tumor such as melanoma, head and neck, liver or kidney cancer.

The chain uses TRBV5-5 and TRBJ1-1, with TRBD1 matching 7 bases. The CDR3 runs to 14 residues. V gave up 5 bases and J gave up 1 base; unmatched junction bases: 5. The germline V gene encodes CDR1 SGHKS and CDR2 YYEKEE (reference sequence). The CDR3 sequence is CASRGGTENTEAFF. CDR3 bases: TGTGCCAGCAGAGGCGGGACAGAGAACACTGAAGCTTTCTTT.

The rearrangement links TRBV30 to TRBJ1-1; D call uncertain. The CDR3 spans 13 residues. With 2 bases removed from V and 0 bases from J, the gap between germline ends came to 7 bases. Germline CDR1 reads GTSNPN; CDR2 reads SVGIG (reference sequence). The CDR3 DNA reads as TGTGCCTGGAGTTACATATTGAACACTGAAGCTTTCTTT. It is translated as CAWSYILNTEAFF.

The V call is TRBV13, the J call TRBJ2-5, with D hard to call. CDR3 length: 15 amino acids. Trimming cost V 7 bases and J 2 bases, with 17 bases left between them. CDR1 is PRHDT, CDR2 FYEKMQ, per germline (reference sequence). CDR3 nucleotides: TGTGCCAGCACCACCCCGAAGGCGGTACAAGAGACCCAGTACTTC. Translating it yields CASTTPKAVQETQYF.

The chain couples TRBV19 to TRBJ1-5; D unresolved. The germline V gene has CDR1 LNHDA and CDR2 SQIVND (reference sequence). The CDR3 runs to 16 residues. V lost 7 bases, J lost 1 base, and 17 bases lay in between. As DNA, the CDR3 is TGTGCCAGTAAAAACCTGGACTTGGGAAGCAATCAGCCCCAGCATTTT. Amino acid sequence: CASKNLDLGSNQPQHF.

This rearrangement joins TRBV11-2 to TRBJ2-2; D gene ambiguous. CDR3 size: 15 residues. The germline V gene has CDR1 SGHAT and CDR2 FQNNGV. The germline V and J ends were trimmed by 5 bases and 6 bases, with 16 bases remaining between them. The CDR3 loop is CASSLPLPAAGELFF. DNA of the CDR3: TGTGCCAGCAGCCTACCCCTCCCAGCAGCCGGGGAGCTGTTTTTT.

The DNA for the CDR3 is TGTGCCAGCAGCTTTACCAGCTCCTACGAGCAGTACTTC. Translated, it gives CASSFTSSYEQYF. This chain uses TRBV11-1 with TRBJ2-7; D unresolved. Germline V gene sequence: CDR1 SGHAT, CDR2 FQDESV (reference sequence). Trimming left V 3 bases short and J 0 bases short, with 6 bases between. This CDR3 has 13 amino acids.

This chain uses TRBV30 with TRBJ1-5; D is perhaps TRBD1 (5 bases). The CDR3 has 15 residues. The V gene's germline CDR1 is GTSNPN and CDR2 SVGIG (reference sequence). Trimming pared 4 bases from V and 0 bases from J, leaving 13 bases between. The CDR3 region has the DNA TGTGCCTGGACCCTAGGGACTCATAGCAATCAGCCCCAGCATTTT. As protein: CAWTLGTHSNQPQHF.

The chain combines TRBV15 with TRBJ2-1, with 11 bases lining up with TRBD1. J gave up 6 bases and V 0 bases, and 16 bases lay outside the gene matches. The CDR3 extends over 20 amino acids. Germline V CDR1 and CDR2: LNHNV, YYDKDF (reference sequence). CDR3 nucleotides: TGTGCCACCAGCAGAGAGCTTTCCAGTTCTTCCGGGACAGGGGGCAATGAGCAGTTCTTC. Translating gives CATSRELSSSSGTGGNEQFF.

The V call is TRBV19, the J call TRBJ1-4; TRBD1 matches at 8 bases. CDR1 LNHDA and CDR2 SQIVND come from the germline V gene (reference sequence). This CDR3 has 17 amino acids. Trimming took 6 bases from V and 3 from J; bases not matched to a gene: 12. The CDR3: CASSTLDQGAANEKLFF. The CDR3 DNA reads as TGTGCCAGTAGCACTTTGGACCAGGGGGCGGCTAATGAAAAACTGTTTTTT. The complete variable domain, with remaining parts taken from reference TRBV19 and TRBJ1-4, reads DGGITQSPKYLFRKEGQNVTLSCEQNLNHDAMYWYRQDPGQGLRLIYYSQIVNDFQKGDIAEGYSVSREKKESFPLTVTSAQKNPTAFYLCASSTLDQGAANEKLFFGSGTQLSVL.

The chain has TRBV6-5 and TRBJ1-2; 7 bases fit TRBD1. This CDR3 comprises 15 residues. Germline V gene data show CDR1 as MNHEY and CDR2 as SVGAGI. The ends lost 5 bases at V and 6 bases at J; junction bases unmatched: 12. The CDR3 DNA reads as TGTGCCAGCAGTCCGACAGGGATAACAATACATGGCTACACCTTC. This encodes CASSPTGITIHGYTF.

As DNA, the CDR3 is TGTGCCAGCAAACTAGGGAGCAGTACCTACGAGCAGTACTTC. Translated: CASKLGSSTYEQYF. This chain connects TRBV27 to TRBJ2-7, with D perhaps TRBD2 (5 bases). Germline CDR1 is MNHEY and CDR2 is SMNVEV (reference sequence). V lost 7 bases and J 2 bases, leaving 15 bases between the germline ends. The CDR3 extends over 14 amino acids.

The chain recombines TRBV2 with TRBJ2-1; 13 bases line up with TRBD2. Germline V gene data show CDR1 as SNHLY and CDR2 as FYNNEI. The CDR3 totals 16 residues. V lost 6 bases, J lost 7 bases, and 9 bases stayed unmatched. The CDR3 DNA reads TGTGCCAGCAGCGAGACTAGCGGGGGGTTTGGTAATGAGCAGTTCTTC. Its protein product is CASSETSGGFGNEQFF.

This sequence joins TRBV29-1 and TRBJ1-1; 7 bases are a match to TRBD1. After removal of 7 bases from V and 0 bases from J, the junction contained 14 bases not matched to a gene. This CDR3 has 16 amino acids. Germline V gene lookup returns CDR1 SQVTM and CDR2 ANQGSEA. The CDR3 region is CSADPGQPPMNTEAFF. DNA of the CDR3: TGCAGCGCTGACCCGGGACAGCCACCCATGAACACTGAAGCTTTCTTT.

The chain links TRBV15 to TRBJ2-7, with 8 nucleotides matching TRBD1. Germline assignment: CDR1 LNHNV and CDR2 YYDKDF (reference sequence). J lost 2 bases, V lost 7 bases, and 7 bases had no gene match. This CDR3 spans 14 amino acids. The DNA of the CDR3 is TGTGCCACCACCCGGACAGGGAGAGCCTACGAGCAGTACTTC. Protein product: CATTRTGRAYEQYF.

The chain carries TRBV6-1 and TRBJ1-6; 9 nucleotides align to TRBD1. Trimming cost V 11 bases and J 9 bases; bases outside gene matches: 8. This CDR3 has 13 amino acids. Germline lookup yields CDR1 MNHNS and CDR2 SASEGT. The CDR3 region has the DNA TGTGCCGGACGCGGGACAGGGAGTTCACCCCTCCACTTT. Its protein is CAGRGTGSSPLHF.

This chain uses TRBV6-1 with TRBJ1-4; possible D gene TRBD1, 5 bases. This CDR3 is 15 amino acids long. V lost 6 bases to trimming and J lost 7 bases, with 18 bases between them. Per the germline V gene, CDR1 is MNHNS and CDR2 is SASEGT. The CDR3, as DNA: TGTGCCAGCAGGGGCCAGAGGGACTGGCTTGAAAAACTGTTTTTT. Its protein is CASRGQRDWLEKLFF.